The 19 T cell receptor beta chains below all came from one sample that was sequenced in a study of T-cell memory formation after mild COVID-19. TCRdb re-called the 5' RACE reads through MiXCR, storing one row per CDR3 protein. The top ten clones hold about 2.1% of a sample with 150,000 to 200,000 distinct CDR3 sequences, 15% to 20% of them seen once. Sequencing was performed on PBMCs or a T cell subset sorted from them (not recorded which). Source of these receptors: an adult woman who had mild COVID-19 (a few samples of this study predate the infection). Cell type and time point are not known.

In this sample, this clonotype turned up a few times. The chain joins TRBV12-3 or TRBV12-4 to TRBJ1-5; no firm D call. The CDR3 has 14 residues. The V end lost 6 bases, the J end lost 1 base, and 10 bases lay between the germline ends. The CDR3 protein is CASRSTASNQPQHF. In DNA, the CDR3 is TGTGCCAGCAGGAGTACAGCGAGCAATCAGCCCCAGCATTTT.

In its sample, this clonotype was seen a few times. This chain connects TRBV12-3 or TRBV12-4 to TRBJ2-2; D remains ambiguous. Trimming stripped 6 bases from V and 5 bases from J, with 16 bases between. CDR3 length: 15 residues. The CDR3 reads CASRKRVLRTGELFF. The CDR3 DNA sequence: TGTGCCAGCAGAAAAAGGGTTCTGAGGACCGGGGAGCTGTTTTTT.

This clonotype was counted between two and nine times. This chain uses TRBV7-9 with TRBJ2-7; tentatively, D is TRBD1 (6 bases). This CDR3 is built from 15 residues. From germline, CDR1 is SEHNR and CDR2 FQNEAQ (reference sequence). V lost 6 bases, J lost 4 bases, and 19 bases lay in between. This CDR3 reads CASSEANRAGYEQYF. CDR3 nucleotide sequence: TGTGCCAGCAGTGAAGCGAACAGGGCCGGGTACGAGCAGTACTTC.

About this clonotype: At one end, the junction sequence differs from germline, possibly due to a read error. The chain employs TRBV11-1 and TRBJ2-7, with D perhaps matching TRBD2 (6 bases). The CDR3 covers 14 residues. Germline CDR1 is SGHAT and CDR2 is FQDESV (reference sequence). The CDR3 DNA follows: TGTGCCATCAGCTTAGTTCGTAGCGGCTACGAGCAGTACTTC. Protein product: CAISLVRSGYEQYF.

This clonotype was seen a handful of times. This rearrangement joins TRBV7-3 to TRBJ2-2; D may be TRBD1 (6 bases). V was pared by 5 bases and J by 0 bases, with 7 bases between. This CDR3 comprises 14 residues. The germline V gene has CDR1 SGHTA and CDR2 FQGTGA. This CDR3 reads CASSRQANTGELFF. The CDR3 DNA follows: TGTGCCAGCAGCCGACAGGCGAACACCGGGGAGCTGTTTTTT.

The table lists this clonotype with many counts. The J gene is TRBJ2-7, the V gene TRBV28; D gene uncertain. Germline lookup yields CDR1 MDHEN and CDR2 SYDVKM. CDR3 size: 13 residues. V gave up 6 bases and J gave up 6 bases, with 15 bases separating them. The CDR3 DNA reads TGTGCCAGCAGAGACTCGTTACTGGCCGAGCAGTACTTC. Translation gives CASRDSLLAEQYF.

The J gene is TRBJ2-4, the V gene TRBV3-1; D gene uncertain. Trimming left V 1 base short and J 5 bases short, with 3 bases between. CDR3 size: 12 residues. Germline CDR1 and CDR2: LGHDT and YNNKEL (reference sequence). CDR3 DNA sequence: TGTGCCAGCAGCCAAGTGCAAAACATTCAGTACTTC. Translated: CASSQVQNIQYF.

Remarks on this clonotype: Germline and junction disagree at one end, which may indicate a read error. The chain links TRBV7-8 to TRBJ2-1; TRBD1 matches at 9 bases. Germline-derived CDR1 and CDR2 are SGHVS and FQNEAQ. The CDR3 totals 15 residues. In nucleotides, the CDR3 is TGTTCCAGCAGCTGGTGGGACAGGGCAAGAGGTGAGCAGTTCTTC. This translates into CSSSWWDRARGEQFF.

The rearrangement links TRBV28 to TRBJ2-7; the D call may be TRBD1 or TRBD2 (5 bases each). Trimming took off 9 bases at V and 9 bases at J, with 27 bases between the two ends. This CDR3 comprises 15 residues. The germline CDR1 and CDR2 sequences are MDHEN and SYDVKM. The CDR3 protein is CARSRAGTRNLGQYF. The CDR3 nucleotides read TGTGCCAGAAGTCGGGCCGGGACGCGGAACCTGGGGCAGTACTTC.

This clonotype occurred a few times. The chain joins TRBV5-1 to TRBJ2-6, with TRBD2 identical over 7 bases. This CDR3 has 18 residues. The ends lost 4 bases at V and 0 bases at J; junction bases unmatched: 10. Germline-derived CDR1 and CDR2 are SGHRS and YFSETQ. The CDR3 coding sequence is TGCGCCAGCAGCGGCCCGGGAGGCCCCATCTCTGGGGCCAACGTCCTGACTTTC. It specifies CASSGPGGPISGANVLTF.

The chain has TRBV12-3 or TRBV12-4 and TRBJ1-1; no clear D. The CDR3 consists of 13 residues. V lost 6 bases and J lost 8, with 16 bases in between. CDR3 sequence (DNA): TGTGCCAGCAGGGGGAGCAAGGCGTACGAAGCTTTCTTT. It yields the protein CASRGSKAYEAFF.

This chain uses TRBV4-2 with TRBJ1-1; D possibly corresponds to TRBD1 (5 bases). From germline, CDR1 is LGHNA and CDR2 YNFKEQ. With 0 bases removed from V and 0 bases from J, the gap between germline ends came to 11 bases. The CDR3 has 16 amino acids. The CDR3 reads CASSQDRQFMNTEAFF. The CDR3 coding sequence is TGTGCCAGCAGCCAAGATCGACAGTTCATGAACACTGAAGCTTTCTTT.

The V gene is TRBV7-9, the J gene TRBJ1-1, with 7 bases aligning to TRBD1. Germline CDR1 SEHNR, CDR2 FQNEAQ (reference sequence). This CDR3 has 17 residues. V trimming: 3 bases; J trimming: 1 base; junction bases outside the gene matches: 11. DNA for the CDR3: TGTGCCAGCAGCTTTCCCCCCAACAAGGGGGCGAACACTGAAGCTTTCTTT. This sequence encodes CASSFPPNKGANTEAFF.

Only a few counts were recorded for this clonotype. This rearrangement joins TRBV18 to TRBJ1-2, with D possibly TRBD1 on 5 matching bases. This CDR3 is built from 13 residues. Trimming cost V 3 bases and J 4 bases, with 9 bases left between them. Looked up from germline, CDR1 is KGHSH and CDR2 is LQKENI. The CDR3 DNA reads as TGTGCCAGCTCACCCGACGACAGCTATGGCTACACCTTC. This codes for CASSPDDSYGYTF.

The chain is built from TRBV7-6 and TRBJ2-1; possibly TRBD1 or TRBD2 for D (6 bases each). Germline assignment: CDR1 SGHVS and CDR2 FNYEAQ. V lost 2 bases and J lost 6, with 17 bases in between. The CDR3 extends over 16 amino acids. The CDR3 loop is CASSLIPGEGGNEQFF. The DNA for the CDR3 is TGTGCCAGCAGCTTAATTCCGGGGGAAGGGGGCAATGAGCAGTTCTTC. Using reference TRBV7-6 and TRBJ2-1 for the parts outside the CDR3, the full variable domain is GAGVSQSPRYKVTKRGQDVALRCDPISGHVSLYWYRQALGQGPEFLTYFNYEAQQDKSGLPNDRFSAERPEGSISTLTIQRTEQRDSAMYRCASSLIPGEGGNEQFFGPGTRLTVL.

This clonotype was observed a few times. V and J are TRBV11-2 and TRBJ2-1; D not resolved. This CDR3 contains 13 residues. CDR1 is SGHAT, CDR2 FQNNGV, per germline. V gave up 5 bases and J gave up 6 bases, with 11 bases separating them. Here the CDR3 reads CASSLSLSNEQFF. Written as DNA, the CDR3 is TGTGCCAGCAGCCTAAGTTTGAGCAATGAGCAGTTCTTC.

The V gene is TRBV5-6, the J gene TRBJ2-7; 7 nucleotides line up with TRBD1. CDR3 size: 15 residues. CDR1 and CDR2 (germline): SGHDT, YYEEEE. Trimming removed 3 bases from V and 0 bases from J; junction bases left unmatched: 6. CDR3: CASSWLGQLSYEQYF. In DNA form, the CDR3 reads TGTGCCAGCAGCTGGCTGGGACAGCTCTCCTACGAGCAGTACTTC. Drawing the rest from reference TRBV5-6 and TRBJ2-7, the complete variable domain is DAGVTQSPTHLIKTRGQQVTLRCSPKSGHDTVSWYQQALGQGPQFIFQYYEEEERQRGNFPDRFSGHQFPNYSSELNVNALLLGDSALYLCASSWLGQLSYEQYFGPGTRLTVT.

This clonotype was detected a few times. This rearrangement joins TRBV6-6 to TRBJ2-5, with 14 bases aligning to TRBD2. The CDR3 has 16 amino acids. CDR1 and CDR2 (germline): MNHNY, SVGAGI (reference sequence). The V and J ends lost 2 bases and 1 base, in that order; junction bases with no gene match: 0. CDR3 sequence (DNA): TGTGCCAGCAGTTACGGGACTAGCGGGGGCCAAGAGACCCAGTACTTC. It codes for CASSYGTSGGQETQYF.

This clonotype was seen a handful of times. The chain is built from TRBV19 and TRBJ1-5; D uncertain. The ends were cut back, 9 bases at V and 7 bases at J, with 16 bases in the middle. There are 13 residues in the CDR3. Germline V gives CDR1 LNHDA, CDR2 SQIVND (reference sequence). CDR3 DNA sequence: TGTGCCAGCGCGCAGAACACCCAACAGCCCCAGCATTTT. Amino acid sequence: CASAQNTQQPQHF.